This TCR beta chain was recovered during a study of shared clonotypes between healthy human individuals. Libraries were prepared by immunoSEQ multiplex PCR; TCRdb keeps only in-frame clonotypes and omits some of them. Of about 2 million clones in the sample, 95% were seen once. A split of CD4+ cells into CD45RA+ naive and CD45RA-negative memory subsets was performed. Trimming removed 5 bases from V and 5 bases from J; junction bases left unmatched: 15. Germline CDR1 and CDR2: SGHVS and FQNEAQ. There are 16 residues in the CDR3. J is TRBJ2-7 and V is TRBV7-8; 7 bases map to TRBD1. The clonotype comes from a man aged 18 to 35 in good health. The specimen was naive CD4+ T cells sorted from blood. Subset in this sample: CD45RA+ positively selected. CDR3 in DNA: TGTGCCAGCAGCACCACCATCCGGACAGGATTCCACGAGCAGTACTTC. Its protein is CASSTTIRTGFHEQYF.